A selection of T cell receptor beta chains follows, all from one sample in a study of cytomegalovirus exposure and HLA in healthy donors. The method was immunoSEQ multiplex PCR; TCRdb's version includes in-frame clones alone and lacks a portion of them. The sample lists a few hundred thousand clones, roughly 80% seen once, with 15% in the top ten. Sequenced: PBMCs. The receptors originated from a man aged 35 to 55 in good health and CMV-seronegative. CDR3s include the opening cysteine and the closing phenylalanine or tryptophan. A D gene is named only where the DNA matches it firmly. Expanded clones are given a class, and other clones once, few, many or no size at all.

CDR3 length	V gene	clone size	J gene	D gene	CDR3 protein	CDR3 DNA
15	TRBV2	NA	TRBJ2-6	NA	CASRETEYGANVLTF	TGTGCCAGCAGAGAGACAGAGTATGGGGCCAACGTCCTGACTTTC
16	TRBV19	once	TRBJ1-2	TRBD1	CASSTPGQRPQDGYTF	TGTGCCAGTAGCACGCCGGGACAGAGACCTCAGGATGGCTACACCTTC
12	TRBV2	once	TRBJ2-7	TRBD1	CASSSQGNEQYF	TGTGCCAGCAGTTCACAGGGGAACGAGCAGTACTTC
19	TRBV7-9	NA	TRBJ2-6	TRBD1	CASSLGPGQSPSGANVLTF	TGTGCCAGCAGCTTAGGCCCGGGACAGTCACCATCTGGGGCCAACGTCCTGACTTTC
15	TRBV5-1	NA	TRBJ2-5	NA	CASSWTDRGQETQYF	TGCGCCAGCAGCTGGACAGACAGAGGACAAGAGACCCAGTACTTC
13	TRBV7-2	NA	TRBJ1-2	TRBD1	CASSLTGVGGYTF	TGTGCCAGCAGTCTGACAGGGGTAGGGGGCTACACCTTC
16	TRBV28	NA	TRBJ2-7	TRBD2	CASRATVAGVPYEQYF	TGTGCCAGCAGAGCCACAGTAGCGGGAGTGCCCTACGAGCAGTACTTC
14	TRBV25-1	NA	TRBJ2-1	NA	CATTGGGSYNEQFF	TGTGCCACCACGGGGGGCGGTTCCTACAATGAGCAGTTCTTC
14	TRBV5-4	NA	TRBJ2-3	NA	CASSLGGNPDTQYF	TGTGCCAGCAGCTTGGGGGGCAACCCAGATACGCAGTATTTT
15	TRBV5-5	NA	TRBJ2-4	TRBD1	CASSGQGSLKNIQYF	TGTGCCAGCAGCGGACAGGGATCCTTGAAAAACATTCAGTACTTC
14	TRBV19	once	TRBJ2-5	TRBD2	CASRDGGAGETQYF	TGTGCCAGTAGGGACGGGGGGGCGGGGGAGACCCAGTACTTC
15	TRBV6-5	NA	TRBJ2-3	TRBD2	CASRRTSGRADTQYF	TGTGCCAGCAGGCGGACTAGCGGGAGGGCAGATACGCAGTATTTT
15	TRBV27	NA	TRBJ1-3	NA	CASRKGQSSGNTIYF	TGTGCCAGCAGGAAAGGACAGAGCTCTGGAAACACCATATATTTT
14	TRBV6-5	NA	TRBJ2-7	TRBD1	CASSHRGLSYEQYF	TGTGCCAGCAGCCACAGGGGCCTTTCCTACGAGCAGTACTTC
14	TRBV18	NA	TRBJ1-2	NA	CASSPPSGGNGYTF	TGTGCCAGCTCACCACCGTCGGGGGGCAACGGCTACACCTTC
15	TRBV6-4	once	TRBJ2-1	NA	CASSDGPEGTVEQFF	TGTGCCAGCAGTGACGGCCCGGAGGGAACCGTTGAGCAGTTCTTC
17	TRBV14	NA	TRBJ1-6	NA	CASSQLDWSSYNSPLHF	TGTGCCAGCAGCCAATTAGACTGGAGCTCCTATAATTCACCCCTCCACTTT
15	TRBV7-9	NA	TRBJ2-7	NA	CASSPAGLSTYEQYF	TGTGCCAGCAGCCCCGCTGGACTATCAACCTACGAGCAGTACTTC
16	TRBV27	NA	TRBJ2-7	NA	CASSDPKVGAGAEQYF	TGTGCCAGCAGTGACCCCAAGGTAGGGGCTGGCGCCGAGCAGTACTTC
17	TRBV5-1	NA	TRBJ2-1	TRBD2	CASSLASGRARYNEQFF	TGCGCCAGCAGCTTGGCCAGCGGGAGGGCCAGGTACAATGAGCAGTTCTTC
15	TRBV4-1	NA	TRBJ1-1	NA	CASSQAMGADTEAFF	TGCGCCAGCAGCCAAGCAATGGGGGCTGACACTGAAGCTTTCTTT
16	TRBV4-2	NA	TRBJ1-6	NA	CASSQVTSLHNSPLHF	TGTGCCAGCAGCCAGGTAACATCACTACATAATTCACCCCTCCACTTT
13	TRBV18	few	TRBJ2-7	TRBD1	CASSQDRGREQYF	TGTGCCAGCTCCCAAGACAGGGGGCGCGAGCAGTACTTC
15	TRBV7-3	NA	TRBJ2-2	TRBD2	CASSLSGGGAGELFF	TGTGCCAGCAGCTTAAGCGGGGGGGGAGCCGGGGAGCTGTTTTTT
15	TRBV18	NA	TRBJ1-6	NA	CASSPASGQNSPLHF	TGTGCCAGCTCCCCAGCCTCGGGACAAAATTCACCCCTCCACTTT
16	TRBV9	NA	TRBJ2-3	NA	CASSDRDSGGTDTQYF	TGTGCCAGCAGCGACCGGGACTCCGGGGGCACAGATACGCAGTATTTT
17	TRBV7-6	NA	TRBJ1-3	TRBD1	CASSLLTGASSGNTIYF	TGTGCCAGCAGCCTACTGACAGGGGCCAGCTCTGGAAACACCATATATTTT
13	TRBV25-1	NA	TRBJ2-1	NA	CASTVRGYNEQFF	TGTGCCAGCACCGTGAGGGGGTACAATGAGCAGTTCTTC
13	TRBV29-1	NA	TRBJ1-2	NA	CSVEVGGGYGYTF	TGCAGCGTTGAAGTGGGAGGGGGCTATGGCTACACCTTC
14	TRBV6-1	once	TRBJ2-7	NA	CASSVTQGSHEQCF	TGTGCCAGCAGTGTAACGCAGGGTTCCCACGAGCAGTGCTTC
15	TRBV15	NA	TRBJ1-6	NA	CATSPTVFGNSPLHF	TGTGCCACCAGCCCCACCGTATTTGGCAATTCACCCCTCCACTTT
14	TRBV19	NA	TRBJ1-3	NA	CASSKGGSGNTIYF	TGTGCCAGTAGTAAAGGCGGCTCTGGAAACACCATATATTTT
13	TRBV4-1	NA	TRBJ2-7	NA	CASSRIDSYEQYF	TGCGCCAGCAGCCGAATAGACAGCTACGAGCAGTACTTC
13	TRBV18	NA	TRBJ1-1	TRBD1	CASLTGLNTEAFF	TGTGCCAGCTTGACAGGGCTTAACACTGAAGCTTTCTTT
14	TRBV10-3	NA	TRBJ2-1	NA	CAISEIELWNEQFF	TGTGCCATCAGCGAGATCGAACTTTGGAATGAGCAGTTCTTC
16	TRBV9	NA	TRBJ2-5	TRBD1	CASSTKDRGLRETQYF	TGTGCCAGCAGCACTAAAGACAGGGGGCTAAGGGAGACCCAGTACTTC
13	TRBV5-1	NA	TRBJ2-3	TRBD2	CASLGEGLDTQYF	TGCGCCAGCCTCGGGGAGGGACTTGATACGCAGTATTTT
13	TRBV27	once	TRBJ2-7	TRBD2	CASSRGDSYEQYF	TGTGCCAGCAGTCGGGGGGACTCCTACGAGCAGTACTTC
14	TRBV5-6	NA	TRBJ2-2	NA	CASSFPHGTGELFF	TGTGCCAGCAGCTTTCCCCACGGCACCGGGGAGCTGTTTTTT
13	TRBV9	NA	TRBJ2-7	NA	CASTPGDSYEQYF	TGTGCCAGCACACCAGGGGACTCCTACGAGCAGTACTTC
12	TRBV5-1	NA	TRBJ1-5	NA	CASSPGKEPQHF	TGCGCCAGCAGCCCAGGGAAGGAGCCCCAGCATTTT
16	TRBV5-6	NA	TRBJ1-3	NA	CASSLSPRTTGNTIYF	TGTGCCAGCAGCTTGTCCCCCCGTACTACCGGAAACACCATATATTTT
14	TRBV6-4	NA	TRBJ2-1	TRBD2	CASSGLAGGDEQFF	TGTGCCAGCAGCGGACTAGCGGGGGGTGATGAGCAGTTCTTC
12	TRBV27	NA	TRBJ2-7	TRBD2	CASGMTSGEQYF	TGTGCCAGCGGCATGACTAGCGGCGAGCAGTACTTC
15	TRBV13	NA	TRBJ2-1	NA	CASSLYPSSYNEQFF	TGTGCCAGCAGCTTGTACCCGAGCTCCTACAATGAGCAGTTCTTC
13	TRBV10-3	NA	TRBJ1-5	NA	CAISQGRDQPQHF	TGTGCCATCAGTCAGGGGAGAGATCAGCCCCAGCATTTT
13	TRBV7-3	NA	TRBJ2-1	NA	CASSPGTLDEQFF	TGTGCCAGCAGCCCAGGGACTCTGGATGAGCAGTTCTTC
15	TRBV4-3	few	TRBJ2-3	NA	CASSQDAGYTDTQYF	TGCGCCAGCAGCCAAGACGCGGGGTACACAGATACGCAGTATTTT
11	TRBV19	NA	TRBJ1-3	NA	CASTAGNTIYF	TGTGCCAGTACTGCTGGAAACACCATATATTTT
16	TRBV9	NA	TRBJ2-7	TRBD2	CASSVDPGGGGYEQYF	TGTGCCAGCAGCGTAGATCCCGGCGGGGGGGGCTACGAGCAGTACTTC
17	TRBV11-2	NA	TRBJ2-3	NA	CASSPSAGVTSTDTQYF	TGTGCCAGCAGCCCCTCTGCAGGGGTCACTAGCACAGATACGCAGTATTTT